The subject of this entry is one TCR beta chain. The data were obtained in a study of blood T cell repertoires in COVID-19. Study as a whole: Whether acute or convalescent, the COVID-19 samples came from the United States, Italy and Spain. Sources were T cells, B-cell-depleted T cells, or PBMCs; the material itself was cDNA or gDNA.

The study recruited people aged about 18 to 89 years across about 25 US areas. Measured with immunoSEQ multiplex PCR; TCRdb has only the in-frame clones, and not every one. The sample has under 200,000 clones, around 80% seen once; the top ten hold 3.6%. The CDR3 is 15 amino acids. Germline CDR1 MNHEY, CDR2 SVGAGI. Trimming stripped 0 bases from V and 7 bases from J, with 13 bases between. Sequencing was done on a sample of PBMCs or T cells enriched from blood (not recorded which). This receptor was taken from a woman between 45 and 65 years old in a cohort exposed to, infected with or recovered from COVID-19 (not recorded which). The chain uses TRBV6-5 and TRBJ1-3, with D unresolved. In nucleotides, the CDR3 is TGTGCCAGCAGTTACTCCGAGCCCCCGTGGAACACCATATATTTT. Encoded protein: CASSYSEPPWNTIYF.